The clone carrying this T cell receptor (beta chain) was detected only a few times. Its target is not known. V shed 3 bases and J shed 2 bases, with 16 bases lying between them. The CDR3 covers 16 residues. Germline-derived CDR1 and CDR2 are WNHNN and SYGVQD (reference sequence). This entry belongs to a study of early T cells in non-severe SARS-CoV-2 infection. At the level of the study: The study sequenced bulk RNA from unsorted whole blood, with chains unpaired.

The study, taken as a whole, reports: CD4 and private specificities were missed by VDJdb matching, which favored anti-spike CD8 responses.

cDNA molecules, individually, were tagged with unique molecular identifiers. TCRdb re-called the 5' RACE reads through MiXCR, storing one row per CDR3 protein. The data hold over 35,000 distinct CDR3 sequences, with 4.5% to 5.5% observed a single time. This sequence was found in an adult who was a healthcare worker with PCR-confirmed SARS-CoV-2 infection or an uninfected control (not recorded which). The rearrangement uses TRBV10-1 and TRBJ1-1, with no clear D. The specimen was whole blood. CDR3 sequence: CASSDPLVDINTEAFF. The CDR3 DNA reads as TGCGCCAGCAGTGATCCTCTTGTCGACATAAACACTGAAGCTTTCTTT.